This TCR beta chain was recovered during a study of Ad26.COV2.S vaccination and SARS-CoV-2 variants. Study-level findings and limits: The breadth of spike-specific CD8+ and CD4+ T cell responses after vaccination was reportedly substantial. It is possible that the TCR breadth and depth analyses underestimated the total T cell responses.

Libraries were prepared by immunoSEQ multiplex PCR; TCRdb keeps only in-frame clonotypes and omits some of them. The sample has just under 250,000 clones, roughly 90% seen once. Germline V gene lookup returns CDR1 LNHDA and CDR2 SQIVND (reference sequence). This CDR3 region has 15 residues. Trimming stripped 5 bases from V and 6 bases from J, with 20 bases between. In regard to this clone: Its antigen is not identified.

Regarding treatment: about 20 received Ad26.COV2.S at low or high dose, single or two shots; five or six received placebo; per-sample allocation not given. Collection of the samples took place on day 63 after the first injection of vaccine or placebo. The vaccine antigen was prefusion-stabilized Wuhan SARS-CoV-2 spike. The rearrangement links TRBV19 to TRBJ2-7; D is tentatively TRBD1 or TRBD2 (5 bases each). This clonotype was sampled from a person aged 18-65 years who received the Ad26.COV2.S COVID-19 vaccine or a placebo. The sequencing used peripheral blood, collected in a trial of Ad26.COV2.S vaccine versus placebo. For the CDR3, the DNA is TGTGCCAGTAGTCTCCTCGGGACGATCCCCGGCGAGCAGTACTTC. The encoded protein is CASSLLGTIPGEQYF.